This TCR beta chain derives from a study of Ad26.COV2.S vaccination and SARS-CoV-2 variants. Study as a whole: Intramuscularly, Ad26.COV2.S was given either once or twice, 56 days apart.

Profiled with immunoSEQ multiplex PCR; TCRdb holds only in-frame clones, not every one. Here the sample spans some 320,000 clones, about 86% being singletons. Stated treatment: around 19 received Ad26.COV2.S at low or high dose, single or two shots; 5 received placebo; per-sample allocation not given. Samples were taken on day 63 after the first vaccine or placebo injection. The CDR3 extends over 15 amino acids. Germline V gene lookup returns CDR1 SQVTM and CDR2 ANQGSEA. With 6 bases clipped from V and 4 bases from J, the junction kept 14 bases outside the gene matches. For this clone: As yet, its antigen is unknown.

General observations from the study: The study found similar non-spike TCR breadth in vaccine and placebo recipients. Vaccinees reportedly had broad spike-specific CD8+ and CD4+ T cell responses. Total responses of T cells may have been underestimated by the analyses of TCR breadth and depth.

The source is a person aged 18-60 years who received the Ad26.COV2.S COVID-19 vaccine or a placebo. Sequenced material: peripheral blood, taken in a trial of Ad26.COV2.S vaccine versus placebo. The chain employs TRBV29-1 and TRBJ1-2, with 7 bases identical to TRBD1. The CDR3 protein is CSVGGRGSYAYGYTF. In nucleotides, the CDR3 is TGCAGCGTAGGGGGCCGGGGAAGTTATGCCTATGGCTACACCTTC.